Shown below are 19 T cell receptor beta chains from a single sample sequenced in a study of T cell responses to AZD1222 COVID-19 vaccine. Some clones are missing from TCRdb's copy, which holds only in-frame ones; the method was immunoSEQ multiplex PCR. The table shows 150,000 or so clones, with 85% to 95% occurring only once. The specimen comprised peripheral blood, sampled on day 0 of MenACWY control vaccination. Receptors originate from an adult in good health.

The chain combines TRBV14 with TRBJ2-3, with 9 bases lining up with TRBD1. V gave up 4 bases and J gave up 9 bases; unmatched junction bases: 8. The CDR3 consists of 14 residues. Germline V lookup: CDR1 SGHDN, CDR2 FVKESK. CDR3 nucleotide sequence: TGTGCCAGCAGCCTTGCCTCCGGGACAGGGACGCAGTATTTT. Amino acids: CASSLASGTGTQYF. Using reference TRBV14 and TRBJ2-3 for the parts outside the CDR3, the full variable domain is EAGVTQFPSHSVIEKGQTVTLRCDPISGHDNLYWYRRVMGKEIKFLLHFVKESKQDESGMPNNRFLAERTGGTYSTLKVQPAELEDSGVYFCASSLASGTGTQYFGPGTRLTVL.

J is TRBJ1-3 and V is TRBV7-2; D remains ambiguous. In germline, CDR1 is SGHTA, CDR2 FQGNSA. Trimming took off 1 base at V and 4 bases at J, with 11 bases between the two ends. CDR3 size: 15 residues. The CDR3 here is CASSLVAGPGNTIYF. The DNA of the CDR3 is TGTGCCAGCAGCTTAGTGGCAGGCCCCGGAAACACCATATATTTT.

The chain uses TRBV5-5 and TRBJ1-2, with D perhaps TRBD1 (5 bases). The CDR3 has 14 amino acids. V dropped 0 bases and J dropped 4 bases, with 10 bases sitting between them. Germline CDR1 and CDR2: SGHKS and YYEKEE (reference sequence). CDR3 DNA sequence: TGTGCCAGCAGCTTGGCCGGGAGGGGCTATGGCTACACCTTC. Amino acids: CASSLAGRGYGYTF. The full variable domain, completed using reference TRBV5-5 and TRBJ1-2, is DAGVTQSPTHLIKTRGQQVTLRCSPISGHKSVSWYQQVLGQGPQFIFQYYEKEERGRGNFPDRFSARQFPNYSSELNVNALLLGDSALYLCASSLAGRGYGYTFGSGTRLTVV.

This chain uses TRBV7-9 with TRBJ2-1, with D maybe TRBD2 (5 bases). The CDR3 loop spans 16 amino acids. Germline CDR1 reads SEHNR; CDR2 reads FQNEAQ (reference sequence). Trimming took 5 bases from V and 8 from J, leaving 22 bases between them. CDR3 sequence: CASSALLRALSHEQFF. The CDR3 region has the DNA TGTGCCAGCAGCGCCCTTTTGCGGGCCCTGTCCCATGAGCAGTTCTTC.

The chain is built from TRBV27 and TRBJ1-5; 9 nucleotides align to TRBD1. Looked up from germline, CDR1 is MNHEY and CDR2 is SMNVEV (reference sequence). V was clipped by 5 bases and J by 2 bases; unmatched bases: 4. CDR3 length: 15 amino acids. CDR3 DNA: TGTGCCAGCAGTCAGGGACAGGGCGGCAATCAGCCCCAGCATTTT. It is translated as CASSQGQGGNQPQHF.

This clone showed up just once. The chain uses TRBV19 and TRBJ2-7; 8 nucleotides match TRBD1. This CDR3 spans 14 amino acids. The V and J ends lost 4 bases and 3 bases, in that order; junction bases with no gene match: 5. The germline CDR1 and CDR2 sequences are LNHDA and SQIVND (reference sequence). The CDR3 protein is CASSSRQGIYEQYF. The CDR3 DNA reads TGTGCCAGTAGTAGCCGACAGGGGATCTACGAGCAGTACTTC.

In its sample, this clone was seen once. The chain recombines TRBV29-1 with TRBJ1-1, with unresolved D. CDR3 length: 12 residues. With 2 bases removed from V and 5 bases from J, the gap between germline ends came to 9 bases. The germline V gene encodes CDR1 SQVTM and CDR2 ANQGSEA. Written as DNA, the CDR3 is TGCAGCGTTGAATTCACGGAAACTGAAGCTTTCTTT. It encodes CSVEFTETEAFF.

The chain links TRBV3-1 (or the pseudogene TRBV3-2) to TRBJ2-3, with 10 bases that match TRBD2. The V and J ends lost 4 bases and 1 base, in that order; junction bases with no gene match: 5. Germline loops: CDR1 LGHDT, CDR2 YNNKEL (reference sequence). The CDR3 has 16 amino acids. The CDR3 sequence is CASSPTGTSGTDTQYF. Written as DNA, the CDR3 is TGTGCCAGCAGCCCGACGGGGACTAGCGGCACAGATACGCAGTATTTT.

The chain joins TRBV2 to TRBJ1-1; TRBD1 is a possible D gene (6 bases). Looked up from germline, CDR1 is SNHLY and CDR2 is FYNNEI. V lost 2 bases and J 3 bases, leaving 10 bases between the germline ends. The CDR3 has 14 amino acids. CDR3 DNA: TGTGCCAGCAGTGAATGGGGGCGATACACTGAAGCTTTCTTT. Encoded protein: CASSEWGRYTEAFF.

V and J are TRBV7-9 and TRBJ2-3; TRBD2 aligns across 7 bases. The J segment lost 2 bases and the V segment lost 2 bases, leaving 7 bases of the junction unmatched. The CDR3 totals 16 residues. CDR1 is SEHNR, CDR2 FQNEAQ, per germline (reference sequence). This CDR3 is CASSLFGGVFTDTQYF. The CDR3 DNA sequence: TGTGCCAGCAGCTTATTTGGGGGGGTATTCACAGATACGCAGTATTTT. Using reference TRBV7-9 and TRBJ2-3 for the parts outside the CDR3, the full variable domain is DTGVSQNPRHKITKRGQNVTFRCDPISEHNRLYWYRQTLGQGPEFLTYFQNEAQLEKSRLLSDRFSAERPKGSFSTLEIQRTEQGDSAMYLCASSLFGGVFTDTQYFGPGTRLTVL.

This chain joins TRBV9 and TRBJ2-1; unclear D gene. V gave up 1 base and J gave up 7 bases, with 6 bases separating them. Germline CDR1 and CDR2: SGDLS and YYNGEE. The CDR3 totals 12 residues. In DNA, the CDR3 is TGTGCCAGCAGCGTATTTCAGAATGAGCAGTTCTTC. Translated: CASSVFQNEQFF.

The chain employs TRBV6-2 or TRBV6-3 and TRBJ2-1, with 8 bases matching TRBD1. The germline V gene encodes CDR1 MNHEY and CDR2 SVGEGT. This CDR3 has 15 residues. J gave up 4 bases and V 4 bases, and 6 bases lay outside the gene matches. CDR3 region: CASSSPGTGYNEQFF. The CDR3, as DNA: TGTGCCAGCAGTTCCCCCGGGACAGGTTACAATGAGCAGTTCTTC.

This chain uses TRBV5-1 with TRBJ2-2, with 8 positions matching TRBD1. Trimming removed 4 bases from V and 7 bases from J; junction bases left unmatched: 6. CDR1 SGHRS and CDR2 YFSETQ come from the germline V gene. The CDR3 runs 14 residues. The CDR3 DNA reads TGCGCCAGCAGCCCACGGACAGGGAGCGGGGAGCTGTTTTTT. Translated, it gives CASSPRTGSGELFF.

V usage is TRBV27 and J usage is TRBJ2-6, with TRBD2 identical over 14 bases. Germline V gene sequence: CDR1 MNHEY, CDR2 SMNVEV (reference sequence). J gave up 0 bases and V 5 bases, and 9 bases lay outside the gene matches. This CDR3 region has 20 residues. The chain's CDR3 is CASSPRGLAGVSSGANVLTF. The CDR3 nucleotides read TGTGCCAGCAGTCCGCGGGGACTAGCGGGGGTAAGCTCTGGGGCCAACGTCCTGACTTTC.

The chain carries TRBV14 and TRBJ2-1; 9 bases agree with TRBD2. This CDR3 is built from 16 residues. Trimming cost V 3 bases and J 4 bases; bases outside gene matches: 7. Germline CDR1 reads SGHDN; CDR2 reads FVKESK. CDR3 coding DNA: TGTGCCAGCAGCCACTTAGCGGGAGCGAATTACAATGAGCAGTTCTTC. The encoded protein is CASSHLAGANYNEQFF. The complete variable domain, with remaining parts taken from reference TRBV14 and TRBJ2-1, reads EAGVTQFPSHSVIEKGQTVTLRCDPISGHDNLYWYRRVMGKEIKFLLHFVKESKQDESGMPNNRFLAERTGGTYSTLKVQPAELEDSGVYFCASSHLAGANYNEQFFGPGTRLTVL.

The gene calls are TRBV5-5 and TRBJ1-2; D uncertain. The length of the CDR3 is 13 residues. CDR1 and CDR2 (germline): SGHKS, YYEKEE (reference sequence). Trimming took 2 bases from V and 2 from J, leaving 7 bases between them. CDR3 bases: TGTGCCAGCAGCTTCGGAGGGAACTATGGCTACACCTTC. Residues: CASSFGGNYGYTF.

The genes are TRBV2 and TRBJ1-2; 12 bases map to TRBD1. Germline values: CDR1 SNHLY, CDR2 FYNNEI. The CDR3 is 14 amino acids. Trimming cost V 6 bases and J 8 bases; bases outside gene matches: 7. CDR3 bases: TGTGCCAGCAGCGGGACAGGGGGCGTGAACGGCTACACCTTC. This encodes CASSGTGGVNGYTF.

The genes are TRBV28 and TRBJ1-6; D not certain. The CDR3 spans 14 residues. CDR1 and CDR2 (germline): MDHEN, SYDVKM. V was clipped by 5 bases and J by 5 bases, with 10 bases between them. CDR3 in DNA: TGTGCCAGCAGTGAGGTTAGGGATAATTCACCCCTCCACTTT. This gives the protein CASSEVRDNSPLHF.

Points on this clone: The same CDR3 is also encoded by other DNA sequences in this sample. The V and J genes are TRBV7-9 and TRBJ2-1, with TRBD2 identical over 9 bases. This CDR3 is built from 16 residues. The V and J ends lost 5 bases and 3 bases, in that order; junction bases with no gene match: 8. Germline CDR1 reads SEHNR; CDR2 reads FQNEAQ (reference sequence). The CDR3 protein is CASSLSLAGSYNEQFF. The DNA of the CDR3 is TGTGCCAGCAGCCTCTCACTAGCGGGCAGCTACAATGAGCAGTTCTTC. The whole variable domain, remainder taken from reference TRBV7-9 and TRBJ2-1, is DTGVSQNPRHKITKRGQNVTFRCDPISEHNRLYWYRQTLGQGPEFLTYFQNEAQLEKSRLLSDRFSAERPKGSFSTLEIQRTEQGDSAMYLCASSLSLAGSYNEQFFGPGTRLTVL.